The rows below give T cell receptor beta chains drawn from one sample of a study of cytomegalovirus exposure and HLA in healthy donors. This table comes from immunoSEQ multiplex PCR, and its TCRdb copy is limited to in-frame clones, with some not included. The sample holds about 200,000 clones. The sample was PBMCs. The receptors here all came from a man younger than 45 in good health and CMV-seronegative. Each CDR3 is given with its conserved first and last residue. The D gene is left open where the match is weak.

j_call: TRBJ2-7; d_call: .; v_call: TRBV9; cdr3_aa: CASSAGRSYEQYF; cdr3_nt: TGTGCCAGCAGCGCAGGGAGGTCCTACGAGCAGTACTTC
j_call: TRBJ2-7; d_call: .; v_call: TRBV2; cdr3_aa: CASRGGMGTKQYF; cdr3_nt: TGTGCCAGCAGGGGAGGGATGGGGACAAAGCAGTACTTC
j_call: TRBJ1-5; d_call: TRBD1; v_call: TRBV7-2; cdr3_aa: CASKSGTGNQPQHF; cdr3_nt: TGTGCCAGCAAGTCCGGGACAGGGAATCAGCCCCAGCATTTT
j_call: TRBJ2-2; d_call: TRBD2; v_call: TRBV10-2; cdr3_aa: CASSVERGAPNTGELFF; cdr3_nt: TGCGCCAGCAGTGTGGAGCGGGGGGCCCCGAACACCGGGGAGCTGTTTTTT
j_call: TRBJ1-1; d_call: .; v_call: TRBV7-2; cdr3_aa: CASSLAGQGNTEAFF; cdr3_nt: TGTGCCAGCAGCTTAGCTGGGCAGGGGAACACTGAAGCTTTCTTT
j_call: TRBJ2-7; d_call: .; v_call: TRBV6-5; cdr3_aa: CASSYMGPNLSEQYF; cdr3_nt: TGTGCCAGCAGTTATATGGGGCCCAACCTCTCCGAGCAGTACTTC
j_call: TRBJ2-1; d_call: .; v_call: TRBV2; cdr3_aa: CASTTGNNEQFF; cdr3_nt: TGTGCCAGCACGACAGGAAACAATGAGCAGTTCTTC
j_call: TRBJ2-7; d_call: .; v_call: TRBV18; cdr3_aa: CASSIFPRYEQYF; cdr3_nt: TGTGCCAGCTCAATCTTCCCCCGCTACGAGCAGTACTTC
j_call: TRBJ1-1; d_call: TRBD1; v_call: TRBV7-2; cdr3_aa: CASSRPGQGPSEAFF; cdr3_nt: TGTGCCAGCAGCCGCCCGGGACAGGGTCCTTCTGAAGCTTTCTTT
j_call: TRBJ1-2; d_call: .; v_call: TRBV7-8; cdr3_aa: CASSPTGSGGYTF; cdr3_nt: TGTGCCAGCAGCCCGACCGGGTCCGGTGGCTACACCTTC
j_call: TRBJ2-5; d_call: TRBD2; v_call: TRBV4-2; cdr3_aa: CASSLGTSDQETQYF; cdr3_nt: TGTGCCAGCAGCCTCGGGACTAGCGACCAAGAGACCCAGTACTTC
j_call: TRBJ2-3; d_call: TRBD1; v_call: TRBV10-3; cdr3_aa: CAISPLPGQGDPTDTQYF; cdr3_nt: TGTGCCATCAGTCCCCTTCCGGGACAGGGGGACCCCACAGATACGCAGTATTTT
j_call: TRBJ1-1; d_call: .; v_call: TRBV6-6; cdr3_aa: CASSYPRTARGTEAFF; cdr3_nt: TGTGCCAGCAGTTACCCCCGGACAGCGAGGGGCACTGAAGCTTTCTTT
j_call: TRBJ1-1; d_call: .; v_call: TRBV7-9; cdr3_aa: CASSSNMNTEAFF; cdr3_nt: TGTGCCAGCAGCTCCAACATGAACACTGAAGCTTTCTTT
j_call: TRBJ1-1; d_call: TRBD1; v_call: TRBV11-1; cdr3_aa: CASSPGQLNTEAFF; cdr3_nt: TGTGCCAGCAGTCCGGGACAGCTGAACACTGAAGCTTTCTTT
j_call: TRBJ1-4; d_call: .; v_call: TRBV11-3; cdr3_aa: CASSKTRDEKLFF; cdr3_nt: TGTGCCAGCAGCAAAACCCGGGATGAAAAACTGTTTTTT
j_call: TRBJ2-1; d_call: .; v_call: TRBV6-5; cdr3_aa: CASGQGAKQFF; cdr3_nt: TGTGCCAGCGGCCAAGGGGCGAAGCAGTTCTTC
j_call: TRBJ1-4; d_call: .; v_call: TRBV19; cdr3_aa: CASSMGRPTNEKLFF; cdr3_nt: TGTGCCAGTAGTATGGGCAGGCCAACTAATGAAAAACTGTTTTTT
j_call: TRBJ2-5; d_call: TRBD1; v_call: TRBV10-3; cdr3_aa: CAIAGDRGETQYF; cdr3_nt: TGTGCCATCGCGGGGGACAGGGGAGAGACCCAGTACTTC
j_call: TRBJ2-7; d_call: TRBD1; v_call: TRBV5-1; cdr3_aa: CASSSGQGVTYEQYF; cdr3_nt: TGCGCCAGCAGCTCGGGACAGGGGGTTACCTACGAGCAGTACTTC
j_call: TRBJ1-2; d_call: TRBD1; v_call: TRBV6-1; cdr3_aa: CASSDGQGVGYTF; cdr3_nt: TGTGCCAGCAGTGATGGGCAGGGGGTAGGCTACACCTTC
j_call: TRBJ2-3; d_call: TRBD2; v_call: TRBV9; cdr3_aa: CASSVGLAFPDTQYF; cdr3_nt: TGTGCCAGCAGCGTGGGACTAGCGTTTCCAGATACGCAGTATTTT